The present entry profiles one TCR beta chain with its context. The germline gives CDR1 LNHDA, CDR2 SQIVND (reference sequence). The CDR3 covers 12 residues. Trimming removed 10 bases from V and 4 bases from J, with 13 bases in between. The table came from immunoSEQ multiplex PCR; TCRdb's copy has only in-frame clones and leaves some out. The repertoire has approximately 350,000 clones, around 87% of them found once; the top ten carry about 6%. This sample stems from a study of blood T cell repertoires in COVID-19. About the study: Whether acute or convalescent, the COVID-19 samples came from the United States, Italy and Spain. Sample material is recorded as cDNA or gDNA derived from T cells, B-cell-depleted T cells, or PBMCs.

Enrolment of Seattle patients took place during active infection, and they were followed longitudinally. The receptor's source is a woman between 45 and 65 years old with COVID-19, enrolled during active disease. Material for sequencing was peripheral blood. The chain is built from TRBV19 and TRBJ1-2, with D perhaps matching TRBD1 (5 bases). Here the CDR3 reads CATSGGTYGYTF. CDR3 DNA: TGTGCCACCTCCGGAGGGACCTATGGCTACACCTTC.